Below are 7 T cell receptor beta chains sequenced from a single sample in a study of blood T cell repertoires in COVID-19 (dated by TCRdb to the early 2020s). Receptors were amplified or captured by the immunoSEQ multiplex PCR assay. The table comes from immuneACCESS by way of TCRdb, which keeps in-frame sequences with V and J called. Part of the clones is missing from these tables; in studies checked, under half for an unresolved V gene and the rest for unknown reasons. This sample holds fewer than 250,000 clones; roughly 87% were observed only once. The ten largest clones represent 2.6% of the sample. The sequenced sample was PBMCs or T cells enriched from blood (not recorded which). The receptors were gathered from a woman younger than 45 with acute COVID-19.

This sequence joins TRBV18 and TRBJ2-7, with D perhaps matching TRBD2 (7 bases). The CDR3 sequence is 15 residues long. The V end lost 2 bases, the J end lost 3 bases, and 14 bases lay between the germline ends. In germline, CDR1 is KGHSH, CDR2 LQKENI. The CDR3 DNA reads TGTGCCAGCTCACCATTTGAGAGGGGGGGCTACGAGCAGTACTTC. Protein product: CASSPFERGGYEQYF.

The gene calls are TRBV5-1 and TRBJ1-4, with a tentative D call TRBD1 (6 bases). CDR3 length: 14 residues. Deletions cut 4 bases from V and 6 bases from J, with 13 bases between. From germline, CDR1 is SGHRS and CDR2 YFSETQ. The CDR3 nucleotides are TGCGCCAGCAGCGACCGGGACACCCATGAAAAACTGTTTTTT. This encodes CASSDRDTHEKLFF. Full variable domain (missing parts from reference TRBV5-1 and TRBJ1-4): KAGVTQTPRYLIKTRGQQVTLSCSPISGHRSVSWYQQTPGQGLQFLFEYFSETQRNKGNFPGRFSGRQFSNSRSEMNVSTLELGDSALYLCASSDRDTHEKLFFGSGTQLSVL.

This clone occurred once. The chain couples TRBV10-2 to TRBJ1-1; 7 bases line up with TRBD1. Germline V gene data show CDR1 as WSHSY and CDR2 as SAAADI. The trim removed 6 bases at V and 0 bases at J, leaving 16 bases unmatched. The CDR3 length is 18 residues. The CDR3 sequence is CASSDGQALLPLNTEAFF. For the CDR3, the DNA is TGCGCCAGCAGCGACGGACAGGCTCTTTTACCACTGAACACTGAAGCTTTCTTT.

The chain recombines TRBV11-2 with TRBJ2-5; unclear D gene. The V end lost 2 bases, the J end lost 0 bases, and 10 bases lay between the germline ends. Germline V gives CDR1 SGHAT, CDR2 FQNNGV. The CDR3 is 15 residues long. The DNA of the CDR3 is TGTGCCAGCAGCTTATATAGCCAAAACCAAGAGACCCAGTACTTC. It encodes CASSLYSQNQETQYF.

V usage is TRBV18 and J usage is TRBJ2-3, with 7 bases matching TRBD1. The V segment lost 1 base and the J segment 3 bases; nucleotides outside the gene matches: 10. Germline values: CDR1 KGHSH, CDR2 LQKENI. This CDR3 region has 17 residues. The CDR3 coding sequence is TGTGCCAGCTCACCACTACCGACAGGGAAGGGAACAGATACGCAGTATTTT. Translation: CASSPLPTGKGTDTQYF.

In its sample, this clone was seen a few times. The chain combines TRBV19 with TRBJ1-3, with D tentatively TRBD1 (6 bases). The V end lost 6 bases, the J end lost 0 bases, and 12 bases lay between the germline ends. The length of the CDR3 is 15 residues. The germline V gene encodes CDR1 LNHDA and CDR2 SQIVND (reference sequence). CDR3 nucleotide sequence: TGTGCCAGTAGGGCCCGGACAGTCTCTGGAAACACCATATATTTT. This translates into CASRARTVSGNTIYF.

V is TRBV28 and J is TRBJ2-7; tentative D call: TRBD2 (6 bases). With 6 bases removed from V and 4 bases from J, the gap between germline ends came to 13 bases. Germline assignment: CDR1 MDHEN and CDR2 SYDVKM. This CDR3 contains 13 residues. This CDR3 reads CASSPPGDYEQYF. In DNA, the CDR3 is TGTGCCAGCAGCCCCCCGGGGGATTACGAGCAGTACTTC.